This entry lists 31 T cell receptor beta chains sequenced from one sample in a study of Graves' ophthalmopathy and Graves' hyperthyroidism. The TCR beta CDR3 regions underwent amplification from RNA transcripts. Amplification began with first-round RT-PCR using HTBI primers, then second-round multiplex PCR was performed. Each CDR3 protein gets one entry after TCRdb re-called the multiplex PCR reads with MiXCR. Among fewer than 350,000 distinct CDR3 sequences, 15% to 20% were seen once, and the ten largest hold approximately 13%. The source material was peripheral blood. These receptors all come from an adult man with Graves' ophthalmopathy.

This clonotype was seen ten or more times. The rearrangement joins TRBV29-1 to TRBJ2-4; unclear D gene. The ends were cut back, 4 bases at V and 8 bases at J, with 6 bases in the middle. This CDR3 contains 10 residues. Germline loops: CDR1 SQVTM, CDR2 ANQGSEA. The CDR3 loop is CSVGEHIQYF. The CDR3 DNA reads TGCAGCGTTGGCGAGCACATTCAGTACTTC.

This chain uses TRBV15 with TRBJ1-6; maybe TRBD1 (6 bases). Trimming shortened V by 0 bases and J by 9 bases, and 12 bases separated the two germline ends. The CDR3 extends over 15 amino acids. Per germline, CDR1 LNHNV and CDR2 YYDKDF (reference sequence). CDR3 in amino acids: CATSRDSQGSSPLHF. Here the CDR3 DNA reads TGTGCCACCAGCAGAGATAGTCAGGGGAGTTCACCCCTCCACTTT.

In this sample, this clonotype turned up many times. The genes are TRBV28 and TRBJ2-7; tentative D call: TRBD2 (5 bases). The CDR3 runs 16 residues. CDR1 is MDHEN and CDR2 is SYDVKM in the germline V gene. The V end lost 6 bases, the J end lost 4 bases, and 22 bases lay between the germline ends. CDR3 DNA: TGTGCCAGCAGCGGCGTCGGGAAGCAAGTGGGATACGAGCAGTACTTC. Encoded protein: CASSGVGKQVGYEQYF.

This clonotype has a handful of counts. This chain links TRBV4-1 with TRBJ1-3; 7 bases line up with TRBD1. CDR3 length: 20 amino acids. CDR1 is MGHRA and CDR2 is YSYEKL in the germline V gene. J gave up 0 bases and V 2 bases, and 16 bases lay outside the gene matches. In DNA, the CDR3 is TGCGCCAGCAGCCAATCTCGCTACAGGGGCCTTACGAGCTCTGGAAACACCATATATTTT. Translating gives CASSQSRYRGLTSSGNTIYF.

This clonotype was picked up many times. J is TRBJ2-6 and V is TRBV15; D uncertain. Germline V lookup: CDR1 LNHNV, CDR2 YYDKDF (reference sequence). CDR3 length: 14 amino acids. The V gene lost 0 bases and the J gene lost 4 bases, with 4 bases spanning the gap. The DNA for the CDR3 is TGTGCCACCAGCAGAGACAGGGGGGCCAACGTCCTGACTTTC. It codes for CATSRDRGANVLTF.

This clonotype was seen at least ten times. The chain carries TRBV28 and TRBJ2-7; no definite D call. Trimming stripped 5 bases from V and 3 bases from J, with 5 bases between. CDR3 length: 11 residues. From germline, CDR1 is MDHEN and CDR2 SYDVKM. CDR3 nucleotide sequence: TGTGCCAGCAGTGGGATCTACGAGCAGTACTTC. Protein: CASSGIYEQYF.

This clonotype was observed at least ten times. The chain carries TRBV6-2 or TRBV6-3 and TRBJ1-5; D is undetermined. V was cut by 7 bases and J by 7 bases, with 17 bases left in between. CDR3 size: 14 residues. Germline V gene data show CDR1 as MNHEY and CDR2 as SVGEGT. The CDR3 DNA reads as TGTGCCAGCACTCGTAGTACGCGGGAACAGCCCCAGCATTTT. Its translation: CASTRSTREQPQHF.

This clonotype was seen a handful of times. The chain combines TRBV6-5 with TRBJ2-7; no clear D gene. The CDR3 covers 14 residues. Per germline, CDR1 MNHEY and CDR2 SVGAGI. V was trimmed by 2 bases and J by 3 bases, leaving 11 bases between them. CDR3 loop: CASSYIGQVYEQYF. In nucleotides, the CDR3 is TGTGCCAGCAGTTACATTGGCCAGGTCTACGAGCAGTACTTC.

In this sample, this clonotype turned up many times. The chain couples TRBV10-3 to TRBJ1-2; D not certain. Germline V gene data show CDR1 as ENHRY and CDR2 as SYGVKD. The CDR3 is 13 amino acids. Between the trimmed V and J ends, which lost 3 bases and 2 bases, there was a span of 7 bases. The CDR3 nucleotides read TGTGCCATCAGTGAACGGGAAAACTATGGCTACACCTTC. Translating gives CAISERENYGYTF.

The rearrangement joins TRBV7-8 to TRBJ1-2, with D maybe TRBD1 (5 bases). The CDR3 consists of 18 residues. V lost 6 bases and J lost 3, with 26 bases in between. Germline V lookup: CDR1 SGHVS, CDR2 FQNEAQ. CDR3 sequence (DNA): TGTGCCAGCAGTTCCCAATTTTGGGGGGGGTGGGGGGACTATGGCTACACCTTC. This sequence encodes CASSSQFWGGWGDYGYTF.

Concerning this clonotype itself: A junction boundary mismatches the germline segment, possibly from a read error. The genes are TRBV28 and TRBJ1-2; possible D gene TRBD1, 5 bases. Germline CDR1 and CDR2: MDHEN and SYDVKM. CDR3 length: 14 amino acids. CDR3 coding DNA: TGTGCCAGCAGCCCCCTAGGGGAGGGCTATGGCTACATCTTC. It yields the protein CASSPLGEGYGYIF.

This clonotype appeared many times. This chain links TRBV3-1 with TRBJ1-1; a weak D match, TRBD1 (6 bases). This CDR3 is built from 14 residues. Per germline, CDR1 LGHDT and CDR2 YNNKEL (reference sequence). Deletions cut 1 base from V and 3 bases from J, with 9 bases between. In nucleotides, the CDR3 is TGTGCCAGCAGCCAAGGGGGGCAGGACACTGAAGCTTTCTTT. It specifies CASSQGGQDTEAFF.

This clonotype was seen many times. The chain recombines TRBV7-9 with TRBJ2-7, with 9 bases lining up with TRBD1. CDR1 is SEHNR, CDR2 FQNEAQ, per germline (reference sequence). CDR3 size: 16 residues. After removal of 3 bases from V and 3 bases from J, the junction contained 9 bases not matched to a gene. As DNA, the CDR3 is TGTGCCAGCAGCTTCCTACCGGGGGGACAGGGCTACGAGCAGTACTTC. Protein: CASSFLPGGQGYEQYF.

This clonotype showed up many times. The V and J genes are TRBV28 and TRBJ2-6; D not certain. The germline V gene has CDR1 MDHEN and CDR2 SYDVKM. The length of the CDR3 is 12 residues. The V gene lost 7 bases and the J gene lost 4 bases, with 5 bases spanning the gap. The CDR3 reads CASMAGANVLTF. The DNA of the CDR3 is TGTGCCAGCATGGCGGGGGCCAACGTCCTGACTTTC.

This clonotype appeared many times. The genes are TRBV12-3 or TRBV12-4 and TRBJ2-7; the match to TRBD2 covers 7 bases. The CDR3 contains 12 residues. J lost 4 bases, V lost 4 bases, and 1 base had no gene match. CDR3 in DNA: TGTGCCAGCAGTTGGGGGGGGTACGAGCAGTACTTC. It encodes CASSWGGYEQYF.

This clonotype was seen repeatedly, ten times or more. The chain has TRBV28 and TRBJ2-2; perhaps TRBD1 as D (5 bases). Germline CDR1 reads MDHEN; CDR2 reads SYDVKM. The CDR3 spans 14 residues. Trimming removed 10 bases at V and 7 bases at J, with 19 bases between. The CDR3 DNA reads TGTGCCACCTACCCCCAGGGTCCTGGCGGGGAGCTGTTTTTT. It codes for CATYPQGPGGELFF.

This clonotype has a count of ten or more. The junction and the germline gene differ at one end; a read error may be behind it. The CDR3 coding sequence is TGCGCCAGCAGCTCCGCCGGGACTAACTATGGCTACGCCTTC. It is translated as CASSSAGTNYGYAF. The chain uses TRBV5-1 and TRBJ1-2; possibly TRBD1 for D (5 bases). CDR1 and CDR2 (germline): SGHRS, YFSETQ. This CDR3 is 14 amino acids long. Full variable domain (remainder filled in from reference TRBV5-1 and TRBJ1-2): KAGVTQTPRYLIKTRGQQVTLSCSPISGHRSVSWYQQTPGQGLQFLFEYFSETQRNKGNFPGRFSGRQFSNSRSEMNVSTLELGDSALYLCASSSAGTNYGYAFGSGTRLTVV.

In this sample, this clonotype turned up many times. The chain carries TRBV6-1 and TRBJ1-2; possibly TRBD1 for D (6 bases). CDR1 and CDR2 from the germline V gene are MNHNS and SASEGT. V lost 5 bases and J lost 8, with 9 bases in between. The CDR3 spans 11 residues. CDR3 in amino acids: CASSPGQGYTF. CDR3 in DNA: TGTGCCAGCAGTCCTGGACAGGGCTACACCTTC.

At least ten counts were recorded for this clonotype. The chain carries TRBV2 and TRBJ1-5, with D possibly being TRBD1 (5 bases). The CDR3 extends over 14 amino acids. Germline loops: CDR1 SNHLY, CDR2 FYNNEI. Trimming removed 8 bases from V and 0 bases from J, with 11 bases in between. This CDR3 is CASRLDSSNQPQHF. The CDR3 DNA reads as TGTGCCAGCCGTCTCGACAGTAGCAATCAGCCCCAGCATTTT.

This clonotype occurred many times. V is TRBV2 and J is TRBJ2-5; D gene uncertain. This CDR3 region has 11 residues. Deletions cut 5 bases from V and 1 base from J, with 2 bases between. Germline V gene sequence: CDR1 SNHLY, CDR2 FYNNEI. The CDR3 loop is CASSIQETQYF. In DNA, the CDR3 is TGTGCCAGCAGTATCCAAGAGACCCAGTACTTC.

Ten or more counts support this clonotype. The chain recombines TRBV30 with TRBJ1-3; D gene uncertain. Trimming shortened V by 3 bases and J by 0 bases, and 6 bases separated the two germline ends. This CDR3 spans 13 amino acids. Per the germline V gene, CDR1 is GTSNPN and CDR2 is SVGIG (reference sequence). The CDR3 loop is CAWRPLSGNTIYF. CDR3 nucleotides: TGTGCCTGGAGGCCACTCTCTGGAAACACCATATATTTT.

There are a few counts of this clonotype. The chain employs TRBV13 and TRBJ1-2, with D maybe TRBD1 (5 bases). There are 16 residues in the CDR3. Trimming removed 5 bases at V and 6 bases at J, with 22 bases between. The V gene's germline CDR1 is PRHDT and CDR2 FYEKMQ (reference sequence). The CDR3 DNA sequence: TGTGCCAGCAGCCCCCGCCGCTCGACAGAAGGGCATGGCTACACCTTC. This sequence encodes CASSPRRSTEGHGYTF.

The chain employs TRBV2 and TRBJ1-1; TRBD1 aligns across 12 bases. The CDR3 sequence is 18 residues long. Germline CDR1 reads SNHLY; CDR2 reads FYNNEI. With V trimmed by 6 bases and J by 3 bases, 14 bases remained unmatched. The DNA of the CDR3 is TGTGCCAGCAGGCCAGGAATGGGACAGGGGGCGAGGGACACTGAAGCTTTCTTT. Translation: CASRPGMGQGARDTEAFF. Together with reference TRBV2 and TRBJ1-1, the CDR3 gives the full variable domain: EPEVTQTPSHQVTQMGQEVILRCVPISNHLYFYWYRQILGQKVEFLVSFYNNEISEKSEIFDDQFSVERPDGSNFTLKIRSTKLEDSAMYFCASRPGMGQGARDTEAFFGQGTRLTVV.

This clonotype was detected ten times or more. The chain combines TRBV12-3 or TRBV12-4 with TRBJ1-2; 8 bases align to TRBD1. The CDR3 consists of 13 residues. Germline trimming cut 5 bases from V and 13 bases from J; bases unmatched to any gene: 12. CDR3 residues: CASSRAGQGSSTF. The CDR3 region has the DNA TGTGCCAGCAGTCGGGCCGGACAGGGTTCGTCCACCTTC.

The sample holds many counts of this clonotype. This chain links TRBV9 with TRBJ1-1; no reliable D call. The V gene lost 4 bases and the J gene lost 0 bases, with 7 bases spanning the gap. The CDR3 is made up of 13 amino acids. The germline V gene encodes CDR1 SGDLS and CDR2 YYNGEE. The CDR3 DNA sequence: TGTGCCAGCAGCACAGCGATGAACACTGAAGCTTTCTTT. Its translation is CASSTAMNTEAFF.

The rearrangement uses TRBV24-1 and TRBJ2-7; D gene ambiguous. V was shortened by 2 bases and J by 12 bases, with 16 bases between the two germline ends. Germline CDR1 KGHDR, CDR2 SFDVKD. The CDR3 length is 13 residues. CDR3 DNA sequence: TGTGCCACCAGTGATTCTTCCAGCCTTTTGTGGTACTTC. This translates into CATSDSSSLLWYF.

The table lists this clonotype with many counts. The chain carries TRBV12-5 and TRBJ1-1, with D maybe TRBD1 (6 bases). Germline V CDR1 and CDR2: LGHNT, FRNRAP. Trimming took 2 bases from V and 1 from J, leaving 11 bases between them. The CDR3 runs to 15 residues. The CDR3 bases are TGTGCTAGTGGTTTGACCATGACAGGGAACACTGAAGCTTTCTTT. Translating it yields CASGLTMTGNTEAFF.

This clonotype was observed at least ten times. The chain combines TRBV7-9 with TRBJ2-1; D remains ambiguous. V lost 5 bases to trimming and J lost 4 bases, with 12 bases between them. This CDR3 region has 14 residues. Per germline, CDR1 SEHNR and CDR2 FQNEAQ (reference sequence). CDR3 sequence reads: CASSPPTLYNEQFF. DNA for the CDR3: TGTGCCAGCAGCCCCCCCACATTGTACAATGAGCAGTTCTTC. The entire variable domain, with the rest obtained from reference TRBV7-9 and TRBJ2-1, is as follows: DTGVSQNPRHKITKRGQNVTFRCDPISEHNRLYWYRQTLGQGPEFLTYFQNEAQLEKSRLLSDRFSAERPKGSFSTLEIQRTEQGDSAMYLCASSPPTLYNEQFFGPGTRLTVL.

This clonotype has a count of ten or more. V is TRBV5-1 and J is TRBJ2-7; no reliable D call. Germline CDR1 reads SGHRS; CDR2 reads YFSETQ. CDR3 length: 15 amino acids. Trimming took off 4 bases at V and 5 bases at J, with 19 bases between the two ends. The CDR3 sequence: CASSPGALNSNEQYF. The CDR3 nucleotides are TGCGCCAGCAGCCCGGGTGCCCTTAATAGCAACGAGCAGTACTTC.

Details on this clonotype: A much larger clone is a single base away; this may be a read error. The J gene is TRBJ2-2, the V gene TRBV24-1; TRBD1 aligns across 10 bases. The CDR3 totals 17 residues. Losses at the gene ends were 3 bases for V and 3 bases for J; bases not matched to a gene: 6. Germline V gene sequence: CDR1 KGHDR, CDR2 SFDVKD. The CDR3 loop reads CATSDARTGGYTGELFF. CDR3 coding DNA: TGTGCCACCAGTGATGCCCGGACAGGGGGATACACCGGGGAGCTGTTTTTT.

This clonotype was detected ten times or more. V is TRBV6-1 and J is TRBJ1-1; D not resolved. The V gene's germline CDR1 is MNHNS and CDR2 SASEGT. V was clipped by 5 bases and J by 5 bases, with 18 bases between them. The CDR3 is made up of 15 amino acids. The CDR3 loop reads CASSPQDTRTTEAFF. The CDR3 bases are TGTGCCAGCAGTCCCCAAGACACTAGAACGACTGAAGCTTTCTTT.